Listed below are T cell receptor beta chains from one sample, sequenced in a study of blood T cell repertoires in COVID-19. Method: immunoSEQ multiplex PCR; TCRdb's copy keeps in-frame clones and lacks some. The sample shows almost 250,000 clones, approximately 86% of them seen only once. Material for sequencing was PBMCs or T cells enriched from blood (not recorded which). Every receptor here comes from a woman in her forties or fifties who had recovered from COVID-19. Both conserved end residues are part of each CDR3. D genes are given only for firm matches. Expanded clones get a size class; other rows say once, few or many, or leave the size out.

cdr3_nt: TGTGCCAGCGCGAAGACACACAGGGCGACTAGCAATCAGCCCCAGCATTTT
cdr3_aa: CASAKTHRATSNQPQHF
clone_size: once
j_call: TRBJ1-5
d_call: NA
v_call: TRBV19

cdr3_nt: TGTGCCAGCAAACAGGGCCTCGGCACAGATACGCAGTATTTT
cdr3_aa: CASKQGLGTDTQYF
clone_size: NA
j_call: TRBJ2-3
d_call: NA
v_call: TRBV7-3

cdr3_nt: TGCGCCAGCAGCTTGGTATCTTCCTCCTACAATGAGCAGTTCTTC
cdr3_aa: CASSLVSSSYNEQFF
clone_size: NA
j_call: TRBJ2-1
d_call: NA
v_call: TRBV5-1

cdr3_nt: TGTGCCAGCAGCTTAGGGGGGCAGAGGGGGCGCATAAGACGCGATACGCAGTATTTT
cdr3_aa: CASSLGGQRGRIRRDTQYF
clone_size: NA
j_call: TRBJ2-3
d_call: TRBD1
v_call: TRBV7-2

cdr3_nt: TGTGCCAGCAGCGTAGAGGAAGGGGACGAGCAGTACTTC
cdr3_aa: CASSVEEGDEQYF
clone_size: NA
j_call: TRBJ2-7
d_call: NA
v_call: TRBV9

cdr3_nt: TGTGCCAGCTCACCGGGACAGGGGACCACTGAAGCTTTCTTT
cdr3_aa: CASSPGQGTTEAFF
clone_size: NA
j_call: TRBJ1-1
d_call: TRBD1
v_call: TRBV18

cdr3_nt: TGTGCCACCAGTGATAAACTAGGGACAGCCTTGAACACAGATACGCAGTATTTT
cdr3_aa: CATSDKLGTALNTDTQYF
clone_size: NA
j_call: TRBJ2-3
d_call: TRBD1
v_call: TRBV24-1

cdr3_nt: TGTGCCAGCAGCACAGTAACCGGGGAGCTGTTTTTT
cdr3_aa: CASSTVTGELFF
clone_size: NA
j_call: TRBJ2-2
d_call: NA
v_call: TRBV27

cdr3_nt: TGTGCCAGCAGTTTTCTAGCCTCCTACAATGAGCAGTTCTTC
cdr3_aa: CASSFLASYNEQFF
clone_size: NA
j_call: TRBJ2-1
d_call: NA
v_call: TRBV27

cdr3_nt: TGTGCCAGCAGCCCCTATGGCGGCACCGAGCAGTACTTC
cdr3_aa: CASSPYGGTEQYF
clone_size: NA
j_call: TRBJ2-7
d_call: NA
v_call: TRBV7-9

cdr3_nt: TGTGCCAGCAGCTTAGCGGGCACGAGGGGACTAGCGGGAGGAATAAATGAGCAGTTCTTC
cdr3_aa: CASSLAGTRGLAGGINEQFF
clone_size: NA
j_call: TRBJ2-1
d_call: TRBD2
v_call: TRBV7-2

cdr3_nt: TGTGCCAGCAGCTTAGTATTAGCGGGAGCAGATACGCAGTATTTT
cdr3_aa: CASSLVLAGADTQYF
clone_size: NA
j_call: TRBJ2-3
d_call: TRBD2
v_call: TRBV7-2

cdr3_nt: TGTGCCAGCAGTTACCTACTGGGTGAGGCTAATTCACCCCTCCACTTT
cdr3_aa: CASSYLLGEANSPLHF
clone_size: NA
j_call: TRBJ1-6
d_call: NA
v_call: TRBV6-5

cdr3_nt: TGTGCCTGGTTAACTAGCGGGAGCCAGGGGGCCACAGATACGCAGTATTTT
cdr3_aa: CAWLTSGSQGATDTQYF
clone_size: NA
j_call: TRBJ2-3
d_call: TRBD2
v_call: TRBV30

cdr3_nt: TGCGCCAGCAGCTTGGCTGGACTAAGCACCATATATTTT
cdr3_aa: CASSLAGLSTIYF
clone_size: NA
j_call: TRBJ1-3
d_call: NA
v_call: TRBV5-1

cdr3_nt: TGTGCCAGCAGCTTAGAGGCTCCTGGAGGCTACAATGAGCAGTTCTTC
cdr3_aa: CASSLEAPGGYNEQFF
clone_size: NA
j_call: TRBJ2-1
d_call: NA
v_call: TRBV7-3

cdr3_nt: TGTGCCAGCAGCCACGCTGGCCTCCAGATTTCCACTGAAGCTTTCTTT
cdr3_aa: CASSHAGLQISTEAFF
clone_size: NA
j_call: TRBJ1-1
d_call: NA
v_call: TRBV4-2

cdr3_nt: TGCAGCGTTGAAGGAACAGGGGGCAACTATGGCTACACCTTC
cdr3_aa: CSVEGTGGNYGYTF
clone_size: NA
j_call: TRBJ1-2
d_call: TRBD1
v_call: TRBV29-1

cdr3_nt: TGTGCCAGCATCAAAACAGGTACCTCTAACACTGAAGCTTTCTTT
cdr3_aa: CASIKTGTSNTEAFF
clone_size: NA
j_call: TRBJ1-1
d_call: NA
v_call: TRBV27

cdr3_nt: TGTGCCAGCAGTCCACAGTGGAGGTTGACTGAAGCTTTCTTT
cdr3_aa: CASSPQWRLTEAFF
clone_size: NA
j_call: TRBJ1-1
d_call: NA
v_call: TRBV2

cdr3_nt: TGTGCCACCAGCAGAGCGCGCGCGGGAGGTGATTTCAAGGAGACCCAGTACTTC
cdr3_aa: CATSRARAGGDFKETQYF
clone_size: NA
j_call: TRBJ2-5
d_call: TRBD2
v_call: TRBV15

cdr3_nt: TGTGCCAGCAGTGGCAGGGGAAAGGAGACCCAGTACTTC
cdr3_aa: CASSGRGKETQYF
clone_size: once
j_call: TRBJ2-5
d_call: NA
v_call: TRBV2

cdr3_nt: TGCAGCGTTCGGTCCACTGAAGCTTTCTTT
cdr3_aa: CSVRSTEAFF
clone_size: NA
j_call: TRBJ1-1
d_call: NA
v_call: TRBV29-1

cdr3_nt: TGTGCCAGCAGCAAAGGGACAGGGGTCGGAAACACCATATATTTT
cdr3_aa: CASSKGTGVGNTIYF
clone_size: NA
j_call: TRBJ1-3
d_call: TRBD1
v_call: TRBV7-8

cdr3_nt: TGCGCCAGCAGCCCTGGGACAGGGGGTATCTCCGGGGAGCTGTTTTTT
cdr3_aa: CASSPGTGGISGELFF
clone_size: few
j_call: TRBJ2-2
d_call: TRBD1
v_call: TRBV5-1

cdr3_nt: TGTGCCAGCAGCGTAGGTAGCGGGAAAAACACCGGGGAGCTGTTTTTT
cdr3_aa: CASSVGSGKNTGELFF
clone_size: NA
j_call: TRBJ2-2
d_call: TRBD2
v_call: TRBV9

cdr3_nt: TGTGCCAGCAGCTTGGTACAGGGTAGTAACAATGAGCAGTTCTTC
cdr3_aa: CASSLVQGSNNEQFF
clone_size: NA
j_call: TRBJ2-1
d_call: NA
v_call: TRBV5-5

cdr3_nt: TGTGCCATCTGCCAGGACCAAGAGACCCAGTACTTC
cdr3_aa: CAICQDQETQYF
clone_size: NA
j_call: TRBJ2-5
d_call: NA
v_call: TRBV10-3

cdr3_nt: TGTGCCAGCAGTGAATACGTGGGGAGGCAAGCCAAAAACATTCAGTACTTC
cdr3_aa: CASSEYVGRQAKNIQYF
clone_size: NA
j_call: TRBJ2-4
d_call: NA
v_call: TRBV25-1

cdr3_nt: TGTGCCACCAGTGATGGGGCCAGGGGAACTGGGGCCAACGTCCTGACTTTC
cdr3_aa: CATSDGARGTGANVLTF
clone_size: NA
j_call: TRBJ2-6
d_call: NA
v_call: TRBV24-1

cdr3_nt: TGTGCCAGCAGCCCCCTTAGCGGGAGCAATGAGCAGTTCTTC
cdr3_aa: CASSPLSGSNEQFF
clone_size: NA
j_call: TRBJ2-1
d_call: TRBD2
v_call: TRBV7-9

cdr3_nt: TGTGCCAGCAGAAACGGACTAGCGGGATACGGGGAGACCCAGTACTTC
cdr3_aa: CASRNGLAGYGETQYF
clone_size: few
j_call: TRBJ2-5
d_call: TRBD2
v_call: TRBV5-5

cdr3_nt: TGTGCCAGCAGCTTACGCGGAGGACAGGGACTACTTGGAAACACCATATATTTT
cdr3_aa: CASSLRGGQGLLGNTIYF
clone_size: NA
j_call: TRBJ1-3
d_call: TRBD1
v_call: TRBV7-9

cdr3_nt: TGTGCCAGCAGGCCCGGGACTCGCTCTGGAAACACCATATATTTT
cdr3_aa: CASRPGTRSGNTIYF
clone_size: NA
j_call: TRBJ1-3
d_call: NA
v_call: TRBV6-5

cdr3_nt: TGTGCCAGTAGTATAGTCCGTACAGAGCAGTTCTTC
cdr3_aa: CASSIVRTEQFF
clone_size: NA
j_call: TRBJ2-1
d_call: NA
v_call: TRBV19

cdr3_nt: TGTGCCAGCAGCCTCGGGTACGAGCAGTACTTC
cdr3_aa: CASSLGYEQYF
clone_size: NA
j_call: TRBJ2-7
d_call: NA
v_call: TRBV14

cdr3_nt: TGTGCCAGCAGTTTGACAGCAACTTACCCCTCAATAAACTATGGCTACACCTTC
cdr3_aa: CASSLTATYPSINYGYTF
clone_size: NA
j_call: TRBJ1-2
d_call: NA
v_call: TRBV27

cdr3_nt: TGTGCCAGCAGCGGGACTAGCGGGAGGGCCTGGGAGACCCAGTACTTC
cdr3_aa: CASSGTSGRAWETQYF
clone_size: once
j_call: TRBJ2-5
d_call: TRBD2
v_call: TRBV9